The rows below give T cell receptor beta chains drawn from one sample of a study of cytomegalovirus exposure and HLA in healthy donors. TCRdb keeps only in-frame clones here, not all; method: immunoSEQ multiplex PCR. This repertoire shows about 130,000 clones, over 60% found once; its top ten account for approximately 1%. Sequenced input: PBMCs. The receptor set was obtained from a human donor in good health. The CDR3 runs from the conserved cysteine through the conserved F or W. A D gene is named only where the DNA matches it firmly.

d_gene: -
j_gene: TRBJ2-7
v_gene: TRBV6-5
CDR3aa: CASGGGNYEQYF

d_gene: TRBD1
j_gene: TRBJ2-7
v_gene: TRBV9
CDR3aa: CASSVGQDRYEQYF

d_gene: -
j_gene: TRBJ1-4
v_gene: TRBV6-1
CDR3aa: CASRPITGEKLFF

d_gene: TRBD1
j_gene: TRBJ1-2
v_gene: TRBV2
CDR3aa: CASSLQGFYGYTF

d_gene: -
j_gene: TRBJ2-2
v_gene: TRBV2
CDR3aa: CAGLGASNTGELFF

d_gene: -
j_gene: TRBJ1-4
v_gene: TRBV6-5
CDR3aa: CASTASGGTNEKLFF

d_gene: -
j_gene: TRBJ2-7
v_gene: TRBV10-3
CDR3aa: CAIWAPPDGSEQYF

d_gene: TRBD1
j_gene: TRBJ2-3
v_gene: TRBV28
CDR3aa: CASSPGTGSGDTQYF

d_gene: TRBD1
j_gene: TRBJ1-4
v_gene: TRBV6-5
CDR3aa: CASRDRVGEKLFF

d_gene: -
j_gene: TRBJ1-2
v_gene: TRBV5-6
CDR3aa: CASSLGRVSINYGYTF

d_gene: -
j_gene: TRBJ2-2
v_gene: TRBV7-9
CDR3aa: CASSFGGSGELFF

d_gene: TRBD1
j_gene: TRBJ1-2
v_gene: TRBV6-6
CDR3aa: CASRASGTGQGYTF

d_gene: -
j_gene: TRBJ2-1
v_gene: TRBV4-1
CDR3aa: CASSRRTESSYNEQFF

d_gene: -
j_gene: TRBJ1-5
v_gene: TRBV6-1
CDR3aa: CASSDRVFQPQHF

d_gene: -
j_gene: TRBJ1-1
v_gene: TRBV7-9
CDR3aa: CSSSLSGGAFF

d_gene: -
j_gene: TRBJ1-1
v_gene: TRBV4-1
CDR3aa: CASSQAAQALMNTEAFF

d_gene: TRBD1
j_gene: TRBJ1-4
v_gene: TRBV5-6
CDR3aa: CASSLGPTGVGEKLFF

d_gene: -
j_gene: TRBJ1-3
v_gene: TRBV7-2
CDR3aa: CASSLRGAGNTIYF

d_gene: -
j_gene: TRBJ2-3
v_gene: TRBV5-4
CDR3aa: CASSFFDAAATDTQYF

d_gene: TRBD2
j_gene: TRBJ2-1
v_gene: TRBV7-9
CDR3aa: CASSFPGTTNEQFF

d_gene: -
j_gene: TRBJ2-7
v_gene: TRBV6-5
CDR3aa: CASSYSARGYEQYF

d_gene: -
j_gene: TRBJ1-2
v_gene: TRBV18
CDR3aa: CASSPLGVDYGYTF

d_gene: -
j_gene: TRBJ1-2
v_gene: TRBV19
CDR3aa: CASSTDLSGYTF

d_gene: TRBD2
j_gene: TRBJ2-1
v_gene: TRBV13
CDR3aa: CASSPASGLSYNEQFF

d_gene: -
j_gene: TRBJ2-3
v_gene: TRBV6-5
CDR3aa: CASSYEVGGGTDTQYF

d_gene: TRBD1
j_gene: TRBJ1-2
v_gene: TRBV9
CDR3aa: CASSETAGTGGYGYTF

d_gene: TRBD1
j_gene: TRBJ2-7
v_gene: TRBV28
CDR3aa: CASRLDRGGAEQYF

d_gene: -
j_gene: TRBJ2-5
v_gene: TRBV6-5
CDR3aa: CASSYPGGGGTQYF

d_gene: -
j_gene: TRBJ2-7
v_gene: TRBV14
CDR3aa: CASSQDPGGYEQYF

d_gene: -
j_gene: TRBJ2-1
v_gene: TRBV7-8
CDR3aa: CASSPRWGSGDEQFF

d_gene: -
j_gene: TRBJ1-2
v_gene: TRBV28
CDR3aa: CASSPGHFYGYTF

d_gene: -
j_gene: TRBJ2-7
v_gene: TRBV10-3
CDR3aa: CAISVDLVAPPYEQYF

d_gene: TRBD2
j_gene: TRBJ2-7
v_gene: TRBV29-1
CDR3aa: CSVLGTSGSYEQYF

d_gene: -
j_gene: TRBJ1-2
v_gene: TRBV6-1
CDR3aa: CASSPVGQGFGYTF

d_gene: TRBD2
j_gene: TRBJ2-5
v_gene: TRBV4-2
CDR3aa: CASSQDPAGGVLETQYF

d_gene: -
j_gene: TRBJ1-3
v_gene: TRBV9
CDR3aa: CASSGGGSGNTIYF

d_gene: -
j_gene: TRBJ1-2
v_gene: TRBV27
CDR3aa: CASSPRSGDGSGYTF

d_gene: TRBD1
j_gene: TRBJ2-4
v_gene: TRBV6-5
CDR3aa: CASSYSDRGPKNIQYF

d_gene: -
j_gene: TRBJ1-5
v_gene: TRBV27
CDR3aa: CASSSGGGQPQHF